Listed here are 18 T cell receptor beta chains from one sample, sequenced in a study of cytomegalovirus exposure and HLA in healthy donors. The PCR was carried out with 60 Vbeta primers and 13 Jbeta primers. Produced via immunoSEQ multiplex PCR; TCRdb's table is partial and in-frame only. Of under 200,000 clones detected, 79% appear once; the ten largest clones hold about 2.5%. Sequenced: PBMCs. Receptors were obtained from a woman aged 45-65 years in good health and CMV-seronegative.

This clone was observed a handful of times. The chain carries TRBV4-1 and TRBJ1-4; D is possibly TRBD1 (6 bases). The CDR3 sequence is 15 residues long. Germline values: CDR1 MGHRA, CDR2 YSYEKL. V was cut by 1 base and J by 8 bases, with 14 bases left in between. The CDR3 sequence: CASSQVWTAVEKLFF. The CDR3 bases are TGCGCCAGCAGCCAAGTCTGGACAGCGGTGGAAAAACTGTTTTTT.

V and J are TRBV18 and TRBJ1-2; possibly TRBD1 for D (5 bases). Trimming took off 3 bases at V and 1 base at J, with 12 bases between the two ends. CDR1 is KGHSH, CDR2 LQKENI, per germline. The CDR3 consists of 15 residues. In nucleotides, the CDR3 is TGTGCCAGCTCACCCGACAGAGGAGTTAACTATGGCTACACCTTC. Protein sequence: CASSPDRGVNYGYTF. The full variable domain, with the rest looked up from reference TRBV18 and TRBJ1-2, is NAGVMQNPRHLVRRRGQEARLRCSPMKGHSHVYWYRQLPEEGLKFMVYLQKENIIDESGMPKERFSAEFPKEGPSILRIQQVVRGDSAAYFCASSPDRGVNYGYTFGSGTRLTVV.

This chain connects TRBV18 to TRBJ2-1; 12 bases line up with TRBD1. The germline V gene has CDR1 KGHSH and CDR2 LQKENI. The trim removed 3 bases at V and 4 bases at J, leaving 1 base unmatched. This CDR3 contains 15 residues. CDR3 sequence reads: CASSPGQGAYNEQFF. CDR3 nucleotides: TGTGCCAGCTCACCGGGACAGGGGGCATACAATGAGCAGTTCTTC.

The rearrangement uses TRBV15 and TRBJ1-5; 8 bases align to TRBD1. CDR3 length: 18 amino acids. Trimming removed 3 bases from V and 3 bases from J; junction bases left unmatched: 13. The V gene's germline CDR1 is LNHNV and CDR2 YYDKDF (reference sequence). The CDR3 DNA follows: TGTGCCACCAGCAGTTCTTTGGTGACAGGGGCCGTCAATCAGCCCCAGCATTTT. It codes for CATSSSLVTGAVNQPQHF.

This rearrangement joins TRBV29-1 to TRBJ1-5; 10 positions agree with TRBD1. Germline V gene sequence: CDR1 SQVTM, CDR2 ANQGSEA. This CDR3 spans 15 amino acids. The ends lost 6 bases at V and 4 bases at J; junction bases unmatched: 9. The CDR3 DNA sequence: TGCAGCGTGAGATACGGGACAGGGGAAAATCAGCCCCAGCATTTT. Amino acid sequence: CSVRYGTGENQPQHF.

A single count supports this clone. The chain has TRBV5-1 and TRBJ1-2, with unresolved D. The CDR3 extends over 15 amino acids. V was clipped by 0 bases and J by 1 base, with 10 bases between them. The V gene's germline CDR1 is SGHRS and CDR2 YFSETQ. As DNA, the CDR3 is TGCGCCAGCAGCTTGGCCTCACAGAGTAACTATGGCTACACCTTC. Amino acid sequence: CASSLASQSNYGYTF.

The rearrangement uses TRBV7-9 and TRBJ2-1, with D possibly TRBD1 on 6 matching bases. V shed 4 bases and J shed 10 bases, with 14 bases lying between them. The CDR3 loop spans 13 amino acids. Germline V gives CDR1 SEHNR, CDR2 FQNEAQ (reference sequence). CDR3 nucleotides: TGTGCCAGCAGCTCACGACAGGCCCGGGAGCAGTTCTTC. Amino acids: CASSSRQAREQFF. The full variable domain, rest sourced from reference TRBV7-9 and TRBJ2-1, is DTGVSQNPRHKITKRGQNVTFRCDPISEHNRLYWYRQTLGQGPEFLTYFQNEAQLEKSRLLSDRFSAERPKGSFSTLEIQRTEQGDSAMYLCASSSRQAREQFFGPGTRLTVL.

The chain is built from TRBV9 and TRBJ1-2, with 8 nucleotides matching TRBD1. Germline CDR1 reads SGDLS; CDR2 reads YYNGEE. There are 15 residues in the CDR3. V dropped 0 bases and J dropped 3; count of bases not matched to a gene: 4. CDR3 protein: CASSVGVDRDYGYTF. DNA of the CDR3: TGTGCCAGCAGCGTAGGTGTGGACAGGGACTATGGCTACACCTTC.

The chain employs TRBV9 and TRBJ2-3; 9 positions agree with TRBD1. CDR3 length: 17 residues. The germline V gene has CDR1 SGDLS and CDR2 YYNGEE. V lost 8 bases, J lost 4 bases, and 17 bases stayed unmatched. The CDR3 loop is CASARQGGQENSDTQYF. The DNA of the CDR3 is TGTGCCAGTGCACGACAGGGGGGGCAGGAGAACTCAGATACGCAGTATTTT.

The chain is built from TRBV7-9 and TRBJ2-7, with TRBD2 matching 7 bases. The ends lost 4 bases at V and 0 bases at J; junction bases unmatched: 3. Looked up from germline, CDR1 is SEHNR and CDR2 is FQNEAQ (reference sequence). The CDR3 loop spans 14 amino acids. The CDR3 DNA sequence: TGTGCCAGCAGCTCTAGCGGAAACTCCTACGAGCAGTACTTC. It yields the protein CASSSSGNSYEQYF.

The chain combines TRBV7-2 with TRBJ2-7, with 9 bases identical to TRBD2. CDR3 size: 15 residues. Germline V gives CDR1 SGHTA, CDR2 FQGNSA. Trimming removed 5 bases from V and 6 bases from J; junction bases left unmatched: 11. The CDR3 loop is CASSPRAGGPLEQYF. The CDR3 DNA is TGTGCCAGCAGCCCCCGCGCGGGAGGGCCTCTCGAGCAGTACTTC. The variable domain in full, completed from reference TRBV7-2 and TRBJ2-7, reads GAGVSQSPSNKVTEKGKDVELRCDPISGHTALYWYRQSLGQGLEFLIYFQGNSAPDKSGLPSDRFSAERTGGSVSTLTIQRTQQEDSAVYLCASSPRAGGPLEQYFGPGTRLTVT.

This chain joins TRBV7-8 and TRBJ2-7, with D tentatively TRBD2 (7 bases). The V end lost 8 bases, the J end lost 3 bases, and 20 bases lay between the germline ends. The CDR3 has 15 residues. Germline lookup yields CDR1 SGHVS and CDR2 FQNEAQ. CDR3 protein: CASGTREGGHYEQYF. Written as DNA, the CDR3 is TGTGCCAGCGGGACCAGGGAGGGGGGGCACTACGAGCAGTACTTC.

V is TRBV5-1 and J is TRBJ2-7; D might be TRBD2 (5 bases). V was clipped by 3 bases and J by 1 base, with 14 bases between them. This CDR3 spans 15 amino acids. CDR1 is SGHRS and CDR2 is YFSETQ in the germline V gene. CDR3 sequence: CASSSTQTGSYEQYF. The CDR3 DNA follows: TGCGCCAGCAGCTCCACGCAAACGGGGTCCTACGAGCAGTACTTC. Drawing the rest from reference TRBV5-1 and TRBJ2-7, the complete variable domain is KAGVTQTPRYLIKTRGQQVTLSCSPISGHRSVSWYQQTPGQGLQFLFEYFSETQRNKGNFPGRFSGRQFSNSRSEMNVSTLELGDSALYLCASSSTQTGSYEQYFGPGTRLTVT.

The chain is built from TRBV7-9 and TRBJ2-3; possibly TRBD1 for D (6 bases). The V end was cut by 3 bases, the J end by 5 bases, with 12 bases between. Looked up from germline, CDR1 is SEHNR and CDR2 is FQNEAQ (reference sequence). CDR3 length: 14 residues. The CDR3 region is CASSFQGLVDTQYF. The CDR3 DNA is TGTGCCAGCAGCTTTCAGGGGCTGGTAGATACGCAGTATTTT.

There are a few counts of this clone. V and J are TRBV28 and TRBJ1-1; 9 bases map to TRBD1. Germline V gives CDR1 MDHEN, CDR2 SYDVKM. The CDR3 runs 17 residues. V lost 4 bases and J lost 1; bases outside the gene matches: 10. CDR3 amino acids: CASSSPGTGRQNTEAFF. CDR3 coding DNA: TGTGCCAGCAGTTCCCCCGGGACAGGGAGGCAGAACACTGAAGCTTTCTTT.

The chain links TRBV4-1 to TRBJ1-5; 9 positions agree with TRBD1. The CDR3 is 16 amino acids. The germline V gene encodes CDR1 MGHRA and CDR2 YSYEKL. The junction had 10 bases not matched to a gene; V was cut back by 4 bases and J by 6 bases. The DNA of the CDR3 is TGCGCCAGCAGCCCCACTCCACAGGGGGCTCGTCAGCCCCAGCATTTT. This gives the protein CASSPTPQGARQPQHF.

The chain combines TRBV10-2 with TRBJ2-7; 7 bases map to TRBD1. The CDR3 loop spans 11 amino acids. CDR1 is WSHSY and CDR2 is SAAADI in the germline V gene. With 11 bases clipped from V and 5 bases from J, the junction kept 6 bases outside the gene matches. CDR3 region: CAVTGTNEQYF. CDR3 in DNA: TGCGCCGTGACAGGGACCAACGAGCAGTACTTC.

The V gene is TRBV14, the J gene TRBJ1-6; 7 bases agree with TRBD1. The CDR3 contains 16 residues. The V gene end was trimmed by 4 bases and the J gene end by 7 bases; junction bases not matched to a gene: 10. Germline CDR1 is SGHDN and CDR2 is FVKESK. The CDR3 is CASSLLSGGINSPLHF. The DNA for the CDR3 is TGTGCCAGCAGCCTCCTCTCAGGGGGGATCAATTCACCCCTCCACTTT.